Following are 6 T cell receptor beta chains from one sample sequenced in a study of T cell repertoires in cytomegalovirus infection. Their antigens are not known. TCRdb used MiXCR to reprocess the reads, holding one entry per CDR3 protein. Altogether approximately 1,000,000 distinct CDR3 sequences are present, roughly a third being singletons, with the ten largest covering 10% to 15%. Sequencing was performed on cultured CD8+ T cells from PBMCs, taken from culture after CMV antigen stimulation. These receptors all come from a human donor in good health (CMV status not recorded). Some clones in this sample may be carry-over from other donors' samples.

This clonotype was detected once. This may stem from a read error, because a much larger clone lies one nucleotide away. The CDR3 loop is CASSKGQGNSALHF. CDR3 in DNA: TGTGCCAGCAGCAAGGGACAGGGTAATTCAGCCCTCCACTTT. The chain recombines TRBV7-6 with TRBJ1-6, with 9 bases matching TRBD1. The CDR3 covers 14 residues. The germline V gene encodes CDR1 SGHVS and CDR2 FNYEAQ. Drawing the rest from reference TRBV7-6 and TRBJ1-6, the complete variable domain is GAGVSQSPRYKVTKRGQDVALRCDPISGHVSLYWYRQALGQGPEFLTYFNYEAQQDKSGLPNDRFSAERPEGSISTLTIQRTEQRDSAMYRCASSKGQGNSALHFGNGTRLTVT.

This chain connects TRBV5-1 to TRBJ2-1, with TRBD2 matching 10 bases. The CDR3 length is 16 residues. V dropped 1 base and J dropped 4; count of bases not matched to a gene: 5. Per the germline V gene, CDR1 is SGHRS and CDR2 is YFSETQ. The CDR3 region is CASSLLPAGGYNEQFF. The CDR3 DNA sequence: TGCGCCAGCAGCTTGCTTCCAGCGGGGGGGTACAATGAGCAGTTCTTC.

This chain uses TRBV9 with TRBJ2-1; D may be TRBD1 (5 bases). Trimming took 5 bases from V and 5 from J, leaving 11 bases between them. The CDR3 runs to 13 residues. CDR1 SGDLS and CDR2 YYNGEE come from the germline V gene. The CDR3: CASSDSTDNEQFF. The CDR3 nucleotides are TGTGCCAGCAGTGACAGCACCGACAATGAGCAGTTCTTC.

This clonotype appeared a few times. This chain connects TRBV12-3 or TRBV12-4 to TRBJ1-5, with TRBD1 identical over 10 bases. The CDR3 runs 16 residues. The V segment lost 2 bases and the J segment 3 bases; nucleotides outside the gene matches: 4. The CDR3 sequence is CASSLSGQGTNQPQHF. The CDR3 DNA sequence: TGTGCCAGCAGTTTATCGGGACAGGGGACCAATCAGCCCCAGCATTTT.

This clonotype was observed a few times. The gene calls are TRBV7-9 and TRBJ2-5; D gene unclear. The germline CDR1 and CDR2 sequences are SEHNR and FQNEAQ (reference sequence). This CDR3 contains 16 residues. Between the trimmed V and J ends, which lost 0 bases and 1 base, there was a span of 12 bases. The CDR3 nucleotides are TGTGCCAGCAGCTTAGCGCTCGGCGGACCCCAAGAGACCCAGTACTTC. Amino acid sequence: CASSLALGGPQETQYF.

The V and J genes are TRBV9 and TRBJ2-1; the match to TRBD2 covers 8 bases. CDR1 is SGDLS, CDR2 YYNGEE, per germline. V trimming: 6 bases; J trimming: 7 bases; junction bases outside the gene matches: 12. The CDR3 covers 15 residues. For the CDR3, the DNA is TGTGCCAGCACCCCCGGGGGGGGAATGGGGAATGAGCAGTTCTTC. It encodes CASTPGGGMGNEQFF.